This TCR beta chain comes out of a study of T-cell reconstitution after alpha-beta-depleted transplantation in children. Many counts were recorded for this clonotype. Unique molecular identifiers were built into the TCRbeta library. TCRdb ran MiXCR on the PCR reads and lists one entry per CDR3 protein. This sample yields 170,000 or so distinct CDR3 sequences, of which approximately 6.8% are seen a single time; roughly 3% belongs to the top ten. V lost 7 bases and J lost 8, with 16 bases in between. From germline, CDR1 is SGHDT and CDR2 YYEEEE. The CDR3 extends over 14 amino acids. The sequence derives from a human donor who donated a stem cell graft to a child with Wiskott-Aldrich syndrome. The rearrangement joins TRBV5-6 to TRBJ1-6, with D possibly being TRBD1 (6 bases). Sequencing used PBMCs from the stem cell graft donor, obtained from the stem cell graft. In DNA form, the CDR3 reads TGTGCCAGCGGCATGACAGGCCCGGATTCACCCCTCCACTTT. Translated: CASGMTGPDSPLHF. The full variable domain, its missing parts supplied by reference TRBV5-6 and TRBJ1-6, is DAGVTQSPTHLIKTRGQQVTLRCSPKSGHDTVSWYQQALGQGPQFIFQYYEEEERQRGNFPDRFSGHQFPNYSSELNVNALLLGDSALYLCASGMTGPDSPLHFGNGTRLTVT.